This T cell receptor (beta chain) was documented in a study of post-analysis software for immune sequencing data. Study summary: The study covered relapsing-remitting, secondary progressive and progressive-relapsing courses of multiple sclerosis.

The CDR3 runs to 15 residues. V shed 1 base and J 5 bases; nucleotides not matched to a gene: 6. The germline V gene encodes CDR1 MDHEN and CDR2 SYDVKM. TCR beta cDNA libraries included unique molecular identifiers. MiXCR, applied by TCRdb to the PCR reads, yields one record per CDR3 protein. The sample lists some 690,000 distinct CDR3 sequences, 30% occurring once. Details on this clonotype: What it binds is not known.

Findings and limits, study-wide: Among multiple sclerosis patients, normalized Chao1 diversity was significantly below that of controls. Included in a set of five TRBV segments more frequent in patients than controls were TRBV5-6, TRBV5-1 and TRBV20-1.

Sequencing was carried out using blood. This chain connects TRBV28 to TRBJ2-7; TRBD1 matches 9 bases. This TCR derives from a girl under 18 with multiple sclerosis. The DNA for the CDR3 is TGTGCCAGCAGTTTATTCGGACAGGGGAAGAACGAGCAGTACTTC. It specifies CASSLFGQGKNEQYF.